These 23 T cell receptor beta chains share one sample of origin, sequenced in a study of cytotoxic CD8 clonotypes in ibrutinib-treated CLL. Only in-frame clones appear in the TCRdb table, and some are missing; sequencing was by immunoSEQ multiplex PCR. Of roughly 300,000 clones in the sample, around 76% were seen once. The sample in question was PBMCs, obtained at disease progression, from a patient treated with ibrutinib. The origin of the receptors is a human donor with chronic lymphocytic leukemia.

This chain connects TRBV6-6 to TRBJ2-7, with 7 nucleotides matching TRBD1. CDR3 length: 15 residues. Germline V lookup: CDR1 MNHNY, CDR2 SVGAGI (reference sequence). Trimming at V came to 0 bases and at J to 3 bases, leaving 5 bases not matched to a gene. In DNA form, the CDR3 reads TGTGCCAGCAGTTACTCGCCAGGGGGATTCTACGAGCAGTACTTC. Residues: CASSYSPGGFYEQYF.

This chain joins TRBV6-5 and TRBJ1-1; D gene ambiguous. Trimming pared 7 bases from V and 1 base from J, leaving 10 bases between. The germline CDR1 and CDR2 sequences are MNHEY and SVGAGI. The CDR3 runs to 13 residues. In DNA form, the CDR3 reads TGTGCCAGCAAGAACCCCCCGAACACTGAAGCTTTCTTT. Encoded protein: CASKNPPNTEAFF.

The chain links TRBV6-1 to TRBJ2-5; possible D gene TRBD2, 6 bases. The CDR3 loop spans 11 amino acids. The V gene lost 6 bases and the J gene lost 4 bases, with 6 bases spanning the gap. From germline, CDR1 is MNHNS and CDR2 SASEGT. The CDR3 is CASREGETQYF. The CDR3 DNA is TGTGCCAGCAGGGAGGGAGAGACCCAGTACTTC.

The CDR3 reads CASSLRGTYYEQYF. DNA of the CDR3: TGTGCCAGCAGCTTGAGGGGGACTTACTACGAGCAGTACTTC. The chain uses TRBV5-5 and TRBJ2-7; tentatively, D is TRBD1 or TRBD2 (6 bases each). V lost 1 base to trimming and J lost 3 bases, with 11 bases between them. The CDR3 sequence is 14 residues long. Looked up from germline, CDR1 is SGHKS and CDR2 is YYEKEE (reference sequence).

V usage is TRBV7-6 and J usage is TRBJ2-7, with no clear D. CDR3 length: 14 amino acids. V was pared by 4 bases and J by 5 bases, with 15 bases between. Germline V gene data show CDR1 as SGHVS and CDR2 as FNYEAQ. CDR3 loop: CASSSPVGTNEQYF. The CDR3 DNA is TGTGCCAGCAGCTCTCCGGTGGGTACCAACGAGCAGTACTTC.

This chain joins TRBV2 and TRBJ1-5; D gene ambiguous. From germline, CDR1 is SNHLY and CDR2 FYNNEI. The CDR3 length is 13 residues. V was trimmed by 8 bases and J by 1 base, leaving 9 bases between them. The CDR3 sequence: CASGRSSNQPQHF. The CDR3 coding sequence is TGTGCCAGCGGACGTTCAAGCAATCAGCCCCAGCATTTT. Full variable domain (remainder filled in from reference TRBV2 and TRBJ1-5): EPEVTQTPSHQVTQMGQEVILRCVPISNHLYFYWYRQILGQKVEFLVSFYNNEISEKSEIFDDQFSVERPDGSNFTLKIRSTKLEDSAMYFCASGRSSNQPQHFGDGTRLSIL.

This rearrangement joins TRBV28 to TRBJ2-7, with 11 bases matching TRBD2. This CDR3 spans 15 amino acids. Germline assignment: CDR1 MDHEN and CDR2 SYDVKM. The V gene end was trimmed by 4 bases and the J gene end by 4 bases; junction bases not matched to a gene: 6. CDR3 sequence reads: CASSSLAGGRYEQYF. For the CDR3, the DNA is TGTGCCAGCAGTTCGTTAGCGGGAGGGAGGTACGAGCAGTACTTC.

V gene TRBV15 combines with J gene TRBJ2-7; the D gene is possibly TRBD1 (5 bases). CDR3 length equals 15 residues. Germline V gives CDR1 LNHNV, CDR2 YYDKDF (reference sequence). V was trimmed by 1 base and J by 1 base, leaving 11 bases between them. DNA of the CDR3: TGTGCCACCAGCAGAGCAGGGTCTCTTTCCTACGAGCAGTACTTC. Its translation is CATSRAGSLSYEQYF.

This chain links TRBV5-1 with TRBJ2-3; TRBD2 is a possible D gene (5 bases). The germline V gene encodes CDR1 SGHRS and CDR2 YFSETQ. The CDR3 consists of 18 residues. V lost 4 bases to trimming and J lost 2 bases, with 23 bases between them. CDR3 amino acids: CASSPGVGQRRTTDTQYF. CDR3 in DNA: TGCGCCAGCAGCCCCGGCGTGGGCCAGCGGAGAACCACAGATACGCAGTATTTT.

This rearrangement joins TRBV10-3 to TRBJ1-4; TRBD1 agrees at 7 bases. The CDR3 runs to 14 residues. Unmatched junction bases numbered 17, after V lost 10 bases and J lost 12 bases. CDR1 is ENHRY and CDR2 is SYGVKD in the germline V gene. CDR3 region: CATRPPTGRGELFF. CDR3 DNA: TGTGCCACCCGACCCCCGACAGGGAGGGGGGAACTGTTTTTT.

The rearrangement joins TRBV9 to TRBJ2-3; no clear D. V shed 0 bases and J shed 0 bases, with 8 bases lying between them. Germline V gene data show CDR1 as SGDLS and CDR2 as YYNGEE. The CDR3 is 15 residues long. CDR3 coding DNA: TGTGCCAGCAGCGTAGCGCAAGCTAGCACAGATACGCAGTATTTT. Translating gives CASSVAQASTDTQYF.

This clone was observed a few times. The chain recombines TRBV5-1 with TRBJ2-7, with D perhaps given as TRBD1 or TRBD2 (6 bases each). The V gene's germline CDR1 is SGHRS and CDR2 YFSETQ. Deletions cut 4 bases from V and 6 bases from J, with 14 bases between. The length of the CDR3 is 13 residues. As DNA, the CDR3 is TGCGCCAGCAGCCAAAACGGGGGCGGCGAGCAGTACTTC. Translating it yields CASSQNGGGEQYF.

J is TRBJ1-5 and V is TRBV10-1; D is unclear. The V gene lost 5 bases and the J gene lost 2 bases, with 4 bases spanning the gap. Germline CDR1 and CDR2: WNHNN and SYGVQD (reference sequence). The CDR3 covers 12 residues. The CDR3 DNA reads as TGCGCCAGCAGTAGCGGCAATCAGCCCCAGCATTTT. Encoded protein: CASSSGNQPQHF.

The DNA for the CDR3 is TGTGCCAGCAGCGTAGGTTTCCGAAACACTGAAGCTTTCTTT. This encodes CASSVGFRNTEAFF. The V and J genes are TRBV9 and TRBJ1-1; no firm D call. The CDR3 has 14 amino acids. The V end lost 0 bases, the J end lost 2 bases, and 8 bases lay between the germline ends. Germline V lookup: CDR1 SGDLS, CDR2 YYNGEE.

V usage is TRBV25-1 and J usage is TRBJ2-7; TRBD1 or TRBD2 may be the D gene (7 bases each). CDR1 and CDR2 from the germline V gene are MGHDK and SYGVNS. This CDR3 region has 14 residues. Trimming left V 3 bases short and J 4 bases short, with 13 bases between. For the CDR3, the DNA is TGTGCCAGCAGTGAGGGAGGGGGCAAGTACGAGCAGTACTTC. Its protein is CASSEGGGKYEQYF.

This clone has just a few counts. The rearrangement uses TRBV6-5 and TRBJ1-2; 7 nucleotides line up with TRBD1. This CDR3 is 13 amino acids long. Germline CDR1 MNHEY, CDR2 SVGAGI. Trimming cost V 6 bases and J 10 bases; bases outside gene matches: 11. Here the CDR3 reads CASSNSGGWYYTF. The CDR3 DNA follows: TGTGCCAGCAGCAACTCAGGGGGTTGGTACTACACCTTC.

V gene TRBV18 combines with J gene TRBJ2-5; D gene ambiguous. The CDR3 sequence is 15 residues long. CDR1 and CDR2 from the germline V gene are KGHSH and LQKENI. The germline V and J ends were trimmed by 2 bases and 2 bases, with 12 bases remaining between them. Here the CDR3 reads CASSPFIQVQETQYF. The DNA for the CDR3 is TGTGCCAGCTCACCATTTATCCAGGTGCAAGAGACCCAGTACTTC.

In its sample, this clone was seen a few times. The chain joins TRBV29-1 to TRBJ2-1, with D perhaps assigned TRBD1 or TRBD2 (5 bases each). The V gene lost 5 bases and the J gene lost 9 bases, with 11 bases spanning the gap. CDR1 is SQVTM, CDR2 ANQGSEA, per germline. This CDR3 region has 11 residues. This CDR3 reads CSVTGPAEQFF. The CDR3 bases are TGCAGCGTTACGGGACCTGCTGAGCAGTTCTTC.

This rearrangement joins TRBV18 to TRBJ2-7; TRBD1 agrees at 8 bases. Germline values: CDR1 KGHSH, CDR2 LQKENI. The V and J ends lost 3 bases and 4 bases, in that order; junction bases with no gene match: 8. The CDR3 contains 15 residues. The CDR3 sequence is CASSPEAGGGYEQYF. The CDR3 nucleotides are TGTGCCAGCTCACCGGAGGCAGGGGGCGGTTACGAGCAGTACTTC.

V gene TRBV6-1 combines with J gene TRBJ2-4, with D possibly being TRBD2 (6 bases). V was trimmed by 7 bases and J by 7 bases, leaving 14 bases between them. The CDR3 has 13 amino acids. CDR1 and CDR2 from the germline V gene are MNHNS and SASEGT. CDR3 loop: CASTEPGVNIQYF. CDR3 DNA sequence: TGTGCCAGCACCGAACCGGGGGTTAACATTCAGTACTTC.

This clone was observed a single time. The rearrangement links TRBV7-3 to TRBJ2-7; D remains ambiguous. The CDR3 is 13 amino acids. The V end lost 5 bases, the J end lost 6 bases, and 14 bases lay between the germline ends. The germline V gene has CDR1 SGHTA and CDR2 FQGTGA. This CDR3 is CASSQAHLGEQYF. CDR3 DNA sequence: TGTGCCAGCAGCCAGGCGCACCTAGGCGAGCAGTACTTC.

This clone was counted between two and nine times. Additional DNA sequences in this sample encode the identical CDR3. The CDR3 DNA reads as TGCGCCAGCAGCTCGGGAACAGAGCAGTACTTC. Translation gives CASSSGTEQYF. The chain couples TRBV5-1 to TRBJ2-7, with a tentative D call TRBD2 (5 bases). The CDR3 is 11 residues long. Germline CDR1 SGHRS, CDR2 YFSETQ. Between the trimmed V and J ends, which lost 3 bases and 7 bases, there was a span of 8 bases. The full variable domain, in which reference TRBV5-1 and TRBJ2-7 provide the parts outside the CDR3, is KAGVTQTPRYLIKTRGQQVTLSCSPISGHRSVSWYQQTPGQGLQFLFEYFSETQRNKGNFPGRFSGRQFSNSRSEMNVSTLELGDSALYLCASSSGTEQYFGPGTRLTVT.

V and J are TRBV5-4 and TRBJ2-2; 8 bases match TRBD2. Germline lookup yields CDR1 SGHNT and CDR2 YYREEE (reference sequence). Trimming removed 4 bases from V and 6 bases from J; junction bases left unmatched: 11. The CDR3 sequence is 16 residues long. CDR3 DNA sequence: TGTGCCAGCAGCCGGCTCGGAGCGGGAGTTTCCGGGGAGCTGTTTTTT. This codes for CASSRLGAGVSGELFF.